A single sample is the source of the 26 T cell receptor beta chains below, sequenced in a study of vaccination and CD4 T cells after COVID-19. These TCRs are of unknown antigen specificity. Described treatment: 10-day PBMC culture with coronavirus spike peptide pools or control peptides (ViraFEST assay). The Oncomine TCR Beta short-read assay was applied to DNA of cultured CD4+ T cells. One entry per CDR3 protein, called by TCRdb with MiXCR from the PCR reads. The sample consists of approximately 17,000 distinct CDR3 sequences, 45% to 65% of them appearing once. The sample comprised CD4+ T cells from blood, cultured in vitro. These receptors were taken from a human donor who had recovered from COVID-19.

The chain joins TRBV6-1 to TRBJ2-7; a weak D match, TRBD2 (6 bases). Germline loops: CDR1 MNHNS, CDR2 SASEGT. The CDR3 spans 13 residues. With 11 bases removed from V and 2 bases from J, the gap between germline ends came to 16 bases. The CDR3 here is CAVRTMSTYEQYF. The CDR3 nucleotides are TGTGCCGTAAGGACTATGTCAACCTACGAGCAGTACTTC.

This clonotype was observed a single time. The V call is TRBV7-2, the J call TRBJ2-7; no firm D call. Germline V gene sequence: CDR1 SGHTA, CDR2 FQGNSA. The CDR3 loop spans 15 amino acids. Trimming left V 3 bases short and J 0 bases short, with 12 bases between. As DNA, the CDR3 is TGTGCCAGCAGCTTGAGTCTTTTAAGCTCCTACGAGCAGTACTTC. The encoded protein is CASSLSLLSSYEQYF.

This clonotype has just a few counts. The chain couples TRBV6-1 to TRBJ2-4, with D possibly being TRBD1 or TRBD2 (5 bases each). The V gene lost 6 bases and the J gene lost 4 bases, with 13 bases spanning the gap. This CDR3 is 14 amino acids long. From germline, CDR1 is MNHNS and CDR2 SASEGT. CDR3 region: CASRTGTRKNIQYF. CDR3 sequence (DNA): TGTGCCAGCAGAACCGGGACCAGGAAAAACATTCAGTACTTC.

The chain employs TRBV10-3 and TRBJ1-1; D possibly corresponds to TRBD1 (6 bases). The CDR3 has 14 amino acids. The germline CDR1 and CDR2 sequences are ENHRY and SYGVKD. Trimming removed 2 bases from V and 5 bases from J, with 12 bases in between. CDR3 nucleotide sequence: TGTGCCATCAGTGAGAACAGGGTAGATACTGAAGCTTTCTTT. Translation: CAISENRVDTEAFF.

In this sample, this clonotype turned up a few times. V usage is TRBV4-2 and J usage is TRBJ2-3; D is undetermined. With 0 bases removed from V and 3 bases from J, the gap between germline ends came to 1 base. Germline-derived CDR1 and CDR2 are LGHNA and YNFKEQ. The CDR3 is 12 residues long. The DNA for the CDR3 is TGTGCCAGCAGCCAAGAGACAGATACGCAGTATTTT. Translating gives CASSQETDTQYF.

This clonotype showed up just a few times. The chain couples TRBV7-8 to TRBJ2-7, with D perhaps assigned TRBD1 or TRBD2 (5 bases each). V shed 1 base and J shed 2 bases, with 12 bases lying between them. Germline-derived CDR1 and CDR2 are SGHVS and FQNEAQ. The CDR3 is 15 residues long. The CDR3 coding sequence is TGTGCCAGCAGCTTAGATGGGGGTCGGACCTACGAGCAGTACTTC. Its protein product is CASSLDGGRTYEQYF.

V gene TRBV2 combines with J gene TRBJ2-5; 8 nucleotides line up with TRBD2. Germline trimming cut 3 bases from V and 3 bases from J; bases unmatched to any gene: 3. The germline V gene encodes CDR1 SNHLY and CDR2 FYNNEI. CDR3 length: 14 amino acids. The CDR3: CASSDWRGEETQYF. For the CDR3, the DNA is TGTGCCAGCAGTGACTGGCGGGGGGAAGAGACCCAGTACTTC.

The V gene is TRBV7-2, the J gene TRBJ2-7, with D possibly TRBD1 on 5 matching bases. The germline CDR1 and CDR2 sequences are SGHTA and FQGNSA. This CDR3 has 14 amino acids. The germline V and J ends were trimmed by 3 bases and 4 bases, with 13 bases remaining between them. CDR3 in DNA: TGTGCCAGCAGCTTTAGGGTAGGGGTGTACGAGCAGTACTTC. Translating gives CASSFRVGVYEQYF.

The chain carries TRBV7-2 and TRBJ2-5; no reliable D call. Looked up from germline, CDR1 is SGHTA and CDR2 is FQGNSA. This CDR3 is built from 13 residues. Trimming removed 2 bases from V and 4 bases from J, with 8 bases in between. The CDR3 DNA follows: TGTGCCAGCAGCTTATCCGGTGGAGAGACCCAGTACTTC. It is translated as CASSLSGGETQYF.

V usage is TRBV20-1 and J usage is TRBJ2-7; a weak D match, TRBD2 (5 bases). This CDR3 comprises 15 residues. Between the trimmed V and J ends, which lost 4 bases and 2 bases, there was a span of 18 bases. Per the germline V gene, CDR1 is DFQATT and CDR2 is SNEGSKA (reference sequence). CDR3: CSAKGRVGRPYEQYF. CDR3 DNA: TGCAGTGCTAAAGGTCGGGTGGGGAGACCCTACGAGCAGTACTTC.

The CDR3 is CASSQPLTENGYTF. The CDR3 DNA reads TGTGCCAGCAGCCAACCCTTGACAGAAAATGGCTACACCTTC. This rearrangement joins TRBV4-2 to TRBJ1-2, with D possibly being TRBD1 (5 bases). Per the germline V gene, CDR1 is LGHNA and CDR2 is YNFKEQ. CDR3 length equals 14 residues. V was pared by 2 bases and J by 6 bases, with 13 bases between.

This rearrangement joins TRBV20-1 to TRBJ1-1, with 7 bases lining up with TRBD1. CDR1 is DFQATT, CDR2 SNEGSKA, per germline (reference sequence). The CDR3 sequence is 20 residues long. V dropped 6 bases and J dropped 1; count of bases not matched to a gene: 26. CDR3 nucleotides: TGCAGTGCCAGAAGAGCGACAGGGAGGAAGTCGTCCCTTGGGAACACTGAAGCTTTCTTT. This gives the protein CSARRATGRKSSLGNTEAFF.

The chain couples TRBV19 to TRBJ2-3; 8 bases align to TRBD1. Germline assignment: CDR1 LNHDA and CDR2 SQIVND (reference sequence). The CDR3 length is 13 residues. V lost 10 bases to trimming and J lost 2 bases; unmatched junction nucleotides: 5. The CDR3 here is CATGTGVTDTQYF. The CDR3 nucleotides are TGTGCCACCGGGACAGGAGTCACAGATACGCAGTATTTT.

On this clonotype: The junction shows a germline mismatch at one end, possibly a read error. The rearrangement uses TRBV7-7 and TRBJ2-5; tentative D call: TRBD1 (5 bases). The CDR3 spans 15 residues. Germline CDR1 and CDR2: SSHAT and FNYEAQ (reference sequence). The CDR3 protein is CASSPNSGFGETQYF. CDR3 in DNA: TGTGCTAGCAGCCCAAACTCAGGGTTTGGGGAGACCCAGTACTTC.

The CDR3 reads CATISDTGELFF. For the CDR3, the DNA is TGTGCCACCATCTCAGACACCGGGGAGCTGTTTTTT. The chain joins TRBV24-1 to TRBJ2-2; D is ambiguous. The V and J ends lost 8 bases and 3 bases respectively, with 6 bases between them. The CDR3 consists of 12 residues. The V gene's germline CDR1 is KGHDR and CDR2 SFDVKD.

There are a few counts of this clonotype. The CDR3 DNA sequence: TGTGCCAGCTCACATAGCGGGAGTTCAGATACGCAGTATTTT. It yields the protein CASSHSGSSDTQYF. V usage is TRBV18 and J usage is TRBJ2-3; TRBD2 aligns across 9 bases. This CDR3 region has 14 residues. Looked up from germline, CDR1 is KGHSH and CDR2 is LQKENI. V was pared by 4 bases and J by 4 bases, with 3 bases of the junction left unmatched.

This clonotype appeared a few times. V usage is TRBV20-1 and J usage is TRBJ1-1, with 7 bases matching TRBD1. The germline V gene has CDR1 DFQATT and CDR2 SNEGSKA (reference sequence). The J segment lost 5 bases and the V segment lost 5 bases, leaving 11 bases of the junction unmatched. CDR3 length: 14 residues. In DNA, the CDR3 is TGCAGTGCTGCCCGGGACAGCCCTATAACTGAAGCTTTCTTT. Translating gives CSAARDSPITEAFF.

In its sample, this clonotype was seen once. The chain carries TRBV2 and TRBJ2-7; possibly TRBD2 for D (6 bases). CDR1 is SNHLY and CDR2 is FYNNEI in the germline V gene. Trimming removed 5 bases at V and 2 bases at J, with 16 bases between. There are 15 residues in the CDR3. This chain's CDR3 is CASSPFGGAAYEQYF. In DNA, the CDR3 is TGTGCCAGCAGTCCTTTTGGCGGGGCCGCCTACGAGCAGTACTTC.

This clonotype was seen more than once but under ten times. The chain employs TRBV7-2 and TRBJ2-2; 9 bases align to TRBD1. V shed 5 bases and J 0 bases; nucleotides not matched to a gene: 4. CDR1 SGHTA and CDR2 FQGNSA come from the germline V gene. The CDR3 is 16 residues long. As DNA, the CDR3 is TGTGCCAGCAGCAGGCGGACAGGGGCGAACACCGGGGAGCTGTTTTTT. Its translation: CASSRRTGANTGELFF. The full variable domain, with the rest looked up from reference TRBV7-2 and TRBJ2-2, is GAGVSQSPSNKVTEKGKDVELRCDPISGHTALYWYRQSLGQGLEFLIYFQGNSAPDKSGLPSDRFSAERTGGSVSTLTIQRTQQEDSAVYLCASSRRTGANTGELFFGEGSRLTVL.

This clonotype was counted a few times. This chain connects TRBV6-2 or TRBV6-3 to TRBJ2-7; 10 bases align to TRBD2. The CDR3 contains 13 residues. The germline gives CDR1 MNHEY, CDR2 SVGEGT. In DNA, the CDR3 is TGTGCAGGAAGGACTAGCGGAGCCTACGAGCAGTACTTC. It codes for CAGRTSGAYEQYF.

The CDR3 DNA reads as TGTGCCAGCTTCAAGAAGCGGGGGGCCCTGGTAGATACGCAGTATTTT. Protein: CASFKKRGALVDTQYF. The chain recombines TRBV6-1 with TRBJ2-3; 9 nucleotides align to TRBD2. J gave up 5 bases and V 8 bases, and 14 bases lay outside the gene matches. Germline CDR1 reads MNHNS; CDR2 reads SASEGT. This CDR3 region has 16 residues.

This clonotype was picked up a small number of times. The CDR3 coding sequence is TGTGCCAGCAGCTTACTAGCGGGGGAGAACACCGGGGAGCTGTTTTTT. Residues: CASSLLAGENTGELFF. The chain carries TRBV7-3 and TRBJ2-2, with 10 positions matching TRBD2. After removal of 2 bases from V and 1 base from J, the junction contained 1 base not matched to a gene. Germline V gene data show CDR1 as SGHTA and CDR2 as FQGTGA. The CDR3 is 16 amino acids.

The CDR3 region is CASSLNPGGAHGELFF. For the CDR3, the DNA is TGTGCCAGCAGCTTAAACCCGGGGGGGGCCCACGGGGAGCTGTTTTTT. J is TRBJ2-2 and V is TRBV11-3; the match to TRBD2 covers 8 bases. The trim removed 2 bases at V and 7 bases at J, leaving 9 bases unmatched. The CDR3 covers 16 residues. Germline V lookup: CDR1 SGHNT, CDR2 YENEEA. The variable domain in full, completed from reference TRBV11-3 and TRBJ2-2, reads EAGVVQSPRYKIIEKKQPVAFWCNPISGHNTLYWYLQNLGQGPELLIRYENEEAVDDSQLPKDRFSAERLKGVDSTLKIQPAELGDSAVYLCASSLNPGGAHGELFFGEGSRLTVL.

The chain carries TRBV20-1 and TRBJ2-7, with 8 bases lining up with TRBD2. Trimming removed 1 base from V and 3 bases from J; junction bases left unmatched: 5. Germline values: CDR1 DFQATT, CDR2 SNEGSKA (reference sequence). CDR3 size: 14 residues. CDR3 sequence reads: CSARGAGANYEQYF. The CDR3 DNA reads as TGCAGTGCTAGAGGAGCGGGAGCGAACTACGAGCAGTACTTC.

This clonotype ranks as hyperexpanded (1% or more). The rearrangement uses TRBV20-1 and TRBJ2-3, with unresolved D. The CDR3 is 15 residues long. CDR1 DFQATT and CDR2 SNEGSKA come from the germline V gene (reference sequence). Trimming removed 3 bases from V and 3 bases from J, with 16 bases in between. This CDR3 is CSARPPRHPTDTQYF. The CDR3 nucleotides read TGCAGTGCTAGGCCCCCCCGCCATCCGACAGATACGCAGTATTTT.

V is TRBV11-3 and J is TRBJ2-7, with D unclear. The germline gives CDR1 SGHNT, CDR2 YENEEA. V lost 4 bases, J lost 6 bases, and 10 bases lay in between. This CDR3 comprises 12 residues. The CDR3 sequence: CASSSPVLEQYF. For the CDR3, the DNA is TGTGCCAGCAGCTCCCCCGTTCTCGAGCAGTACTTC.